Following are 9 T cell receptor beta chains from one sample sequenced in a study of blood T cells in healthy people across ages. A sample-barcoded 5' primer and a J-beta primer mix were used in a second PCR of roughly 6 to 12 cycles. TCRdb passed the 5' RACE reads through MiXCR, listing each CDR3 protein once. The table has some 940,000 distinct CDR3 sequences, under 35% seen once. These sequences were also reported in another study, on T cells of mothers and their children.

Sequencing was carried out using blood. These TCRs come from a woman aged 40 to 50 in good health.

V usage is TRBV5-6 and J usage is TRBJ2-1; D perhaps matches TRBD2 (6 bases). The CDR3 sequence is 15 residues long. CDR1 is SGHDT, CDR2 YYEEEE, per germline. V lost 4 bases and J 0 bases, leaving 11 bases between the germline ends. Here the CDR3 reads CASSGGSLSYNEQFF. The CDR3 DNA reads TGTGCCAGCAGCGGGGGGTCCCTCTCCTACAATGAGCAGTTCTTC.

This clonotype has a handful of counts. As DNA, the CDR3 is TGTGCCAGCACCCTTACAGGGGATAATTCACCCCTCCACTTT. As protein: CASTLTGDNSPLHF. The chain has TRBV7-9 and TRBJ1-6; 7 positions agree with TRBD1. This CDR3 contains 14 residues. CDR1 is SEHNR and CDR2 is FQNEAQ in the germline V gene (reference sequence). V lost 7 bases to trimming and J lost 5 bases; unmatched junction nucleotides: 5.

The chain couples TRBV20-1 to TRBJ1-2, with 7 positions matching TRBD1. V lost 3 bases, J lost 3 bases, and 7 bases stayed unmatched. This CDR3 is 14 amino acids long. Germline lookup yields CDR1 DFQATT and CDR2 SNEGSKA (reference sequence). DNA for the CDR3: TGCAGTGCTAGGTGCCTTGACAGGGACTATGGCTACACCTTC. Protein product: CSARCLDRDYGYTF.

This clonotype has just a few counts. The chain employs TRBV6-1 and TRBJ2-6; the D gene is possibly TRBD1 (5 bases). The ends were cut back, 11 bases at V and 2 bases at J, with 22 bases in the middle. In germline, CDR1 is MNHNS, CDR2 SASEGT. The CDR3 consists of 17 residues. The CDR3 DNA follows: TGTGCCCGCGGCCGCAGGGCAGGGAATGCTGGGGCCAACGTCCTGACTTTC. It encodes CARGRRAGNAGANVLTF.

This clonotype was found a few times. The chain carries TRBV5-4 and TRBJ1-2; D uncertain. This CDR3 has 14 amino acids. The ends were cut back, 0 bases at V and 4 bases at J, with 10 bases in the middle. The germline gives CDR1 SGHNT, CDR2 YYREEE (reference sequence). The CDR3 loop is CASSLDRSAYGYTF. The CDR3 region has the DNA TGTGCCAGCAGCTTGGATCGGTCAGCCTATGGCTACACCTTC.

CDR3 loop: CASGSTGEAFF. Written as DNA, the CDR3 is TGTGCTAGTGGTTCGACAGGGGAAGCTTTCTTT. V usage is TRBV12-5 and J usage is TRBJ1-1; 7 bases agree with TRBD1. This CDR3 is 11 amino acids long. Germline assignment: CDR1 LGHNT and CDR2 FRNRAP. With 4 bases clipped from V and 8 bases from J, the junction kept 1 base outside the gene matches.

The V gene is TRBV6-2 or TRBV6-3, the J gene TRBJ2-1; 10 nucleotides align to TRBD2. The length of the CDR3 is 17 residues. CDR1 is MNHEY, CDR2 SVGEGT, per germline. The V and J ends lost 2 bases and 0 bases, in that order; junction bases with no gene match: 4. The CDR3 loop reads CASSYPLAGSSYNEQFF. In DNA, the CDR3 is TGTGCCAGCAGTTACCCACTAGCGGGGAGCTCCTACAATGAGCAGTTCTTC.

In this sample, this clonotype turned up many times. CDR3 residues: CSAPLSRETYEQYF. The CDR3 region has the DNA TGCAGTGCCCCCCTTTCTCGGGAAACCTACGAGCAGTACTTC. The rearrangement links TRBV20-1 to TRBJ2-7; perhaps TRBD2 as D (5 bases). The CDR3 is made up of 14 amino acids. The V end was cut by 6 bases, the J end by 2 bases, with 17 bases between. The germline gives CDR1 DFQATT, CDR2 SNEGSKA (reference sequence).

This clonotype was counted between two and nine times. The V gene is TRBV5-1, the J gene TRBJ2-4; maybe TRBD2 (7 bases). With 4 bases removed from V and 9 bases from J, the gap between germline ends came to 14 bases. In germline, CDR1 is SGHRS, CDR2 YFSETQ. The CDR3 runs 13 residues. CDR3 sequence reads: CASSPGEGVIQYF. In DNA, the CDR3 is TGCGCCAGCAGCCCCGGGGAGGGGGTCATTCAGTACTTC.